Listed below are T cell receptor beta chains from one sample, sequenced in a study of T cells in Graves' hyperthyroidism and ophthalmopathy. TCRdb reprocessed the multiplex PCR reads with MiXCR, giving one entry per CDR3 protein. The sample gives some 340,000 distinct CDR3 sequences, roughly an eighth of which show up once; almost 35% is in the top ten. The sequencing input was blood. The receptors come from a middle-aged woman with Graves' ophthalmopathy. Both conserved end residues are part of each CDR3. Each record gives: J gene, V gene, CDR3 protein.

TRBJ2-7	TRBV7-2	CASSLRGGDRSSYEQYF
TRBJ2-2	TRBV5-1	CASSLEIRFPGELFF
TRBJ2-2	TRBV12-3/TRBV12-4	CASSYASGTTGELFF
TRBJ1-1	TRBV13	CASSLLGTVAFF
TRBJ1-1	TRBV6-2/TRBV6-3	CASSSLIRGTEAFF
TRBJ1-2	TRBV24-1	CATSETGSYGYTF
TRBJ2-3	TRBV20-1	CSASTSRGRGSTDTQYF
TRBJ2-2	TRBV24-1	CATSGGRGTNTGELFF
TRBJ2-7	TRBV6-2/TRBV6-3	CASSYPMGRGQFSYEQYF
TRBJ1-3	TRBV5-1	CASSLEAGSGNTIYF
TRBJ2-3	TRBV11-3	CASSLEGTSGSTDTQYF
TRBJ2-3	TRBV20-1	CSYLLGLGSGGLAGIRDTQYF
TRBJ1-1	TRBV27	CASSLQGANTEAFF
TRBJ2-5	TRBV11-2	CASSFAGHIKETQYF
TRBJ2-2	TRBV12-3/TRBV12-4	CASSFSGRYGGELFF
TRBJ1-3	TRBV27	CASSLWGPHFSGNTIYF
TRBJ2-3	TRBV2	CASSEGPYTQYF
TRBJ1-1	TRBV19	CASSIFASKNTEAFF
TRBJ2-4	TRBV28	CASSLEDGNIQYF
TRBJ2-7	TRBV15	CATSTPLSSGGAQQYF
TRBJ1-4	TRBV9	CASSVSPTDEKLFF
TRBJ2-3	TRBV15	CATSRGPGEGTDMQYF
TRBJ2-3	TRBV20-1	CSAPLSGRPDTQYF
TRBJ1-2	TRBV25-1	CASTPSAGNGYTF
TRBJ2-7	TRBV6-1	CASSWGTSGVTYEQYF
TRBJ2-1	TRBV2	CASSGDLEGGQGGNEQFF
TRBJ2-3	TRBV7-6	CASSLLAESTDTQYF
TRBJ2-7	TRBV5-6	CASSFSYPGEQYF
TRBJ2-7	TRBV3-1	CASSQDLALYEQYF
TRBJ1-5	TRBV12-3/TRBV12-4	CASTRNQGPQLQPQHF
TRBJ2-7	TRBV7-9	CASSSGLAGIDEQYF
TRBJ1-5	TRBV2	CASTVGNQPQHF
TRBJ1-2	TRBV6-1	CASSKTPSYGYTF
TRBJ2-3	TRBV7-2	CASSHRLAGITDTQYF
TRBJ2-2	TRBV15	CATSRLAAGELFF
TRBJ1-3	TRBV28	CASSFGGPGNTIYF
TRBJ1-2	TRBV24-1	CATSADRYGYTF
TRBJ1-4	TRBV7-9	CASSLSSSGEKLFF
TRBJ1-1	TRBV6-1	CASSERTGGSEAFF
TRBJ2-7	TRBV7-9	CASSLSPSYEQYF
TRBJ2-7	TRBV6-8	CASSYPGTATDEQYF
TRBJ1-2	TRBV5-5	CASSLASVPQYGYTF
TRBJ1-5	TRBV12-3/TRBV12-4	CASSFSRGGQPQHF
TRBJ2-5	TRBV6-1	CASKEVSIFGETQYF
TRBJ2-5	TRBV15	CATSRDPKETQYF
TRBJ2-7	TRBV13	CASSPPYAGPISYEQYF
TRBJ2-2	TRBV28	CASSPHRRDRGRPGELFF
TRBJ1-1	TRBV3-1	CASSQKGGGTEAFF
TRBJ2-1	TRBV13	CASSASHVTGTGTYNEQFF
TRBJ1-1	TRBV7-9	CASSSGQHTEAFF
TRBJ1-1	TRBV3-1	CASSQYQGSEAFF
TRBJ1-4	TRBV2	CASSQDPGGKLFF
TRBJ1-6	TRBV5-1	CASRDRGNNSPLHF
TRBJ2-3	TRBV12-5	CASGFQLVDTQYF
TRBJ2-7	TRBV7-8	CAGSLRDTREQYF
TRBJ1-5	TRBV7-6	CASSLWDRESQPQHF
TRBJ1-5	TRBV28	CASSFPPGLNQPQHF
TRBJ1-1	TRBV6-1	CASIPSTGTNTEAFF